This T cell receptor (beta chain) was documented in a study of CD8 T cells in Susac syndrome. At the level of the study: Roughly 6 sequenced Susac syndrome patients had clinically active disease, while roughly 8 were in remission. General study points: Within Susac syndrome CD4+ T cell repertoires, clonal expansion was not evident.

The CDR3 spans 14 residues. Germline V lookup: CDR1 SGHDT, CDR2 YYEEEE. V shed 4 bases and J 5 bases; nucleotides not matched to a gene: 7. After extraction with the RNeasy kit, about 0.5 to 1 ug of the RNA was reverse transcribed using random hexamers. TCRdb processed the immunoSEQ multiplex PCR reads anew with MiXCR; each CDR3 protein has one entry. The data show under 200,000 distinct CDR3 sequences, with approximately 94% seen just once and around 0.12% held by the top ten. Of note for this clonotype: The antigen is unknown.

The clonotype comes from a human donor with Susac syndrome. The chain joins TRBV5-6 to TRBJ2-5, with 8 bases aligning to TRBD2. The sequenced sample consisted of CD4+ T cells from PBMCs. The CDR3 here is CASSRGLGEETQYF. The CDR3 coding sequence is TGTGCCAGCAGCCGGGGACTAGGGGAGGAGACCCAGTACTTC. Together with reference TRBV5-6 and TRBJ2-5, the CDR3 gives the full variable domain: DAGVTQSPTHLIKTRGQQVTLRCSPKSGHDTVSWYQQALGQGPQFIFQYYEEEERQRGNFPDRFSGHQFPNYSSELNVNALLLGDSALYLCASSRGLGEETQYFGPGTRLLVL.